The 9 T cell receptor beta chains reported below all come from one sample, sequenced in a study of cytomegalovirus exposure and HLA in healthy donors. The PCR ran on 60 Vbeta and 13 Jbeta primers. Data came from immunoSEQ multiplex PCR; TCRdb stores just in-frame clones and leaves some out. The sample holds more than 50,000 clones. What was sequenced was PBMCs. Receptors originate from a middle-aged man in good health and CMV-seropositive.

J is TRBJ1-3 and V is TRBV11-2, with D hard to call. The CDR3 sequence is 13 residues long. V was shortened by 3 bases and J by 8 bases, with 11 bases between the two germline ends. CDR1 is SGHAT, CDR2 FQNNGV, per germline. For the CDR3, the DNA is TGTGCCAGCAGCTTGGGCAGGCCGGACACCATATATTTT. Its protein is CASSLGRPDTIYF.

The chain uses TRBV18 and TRBJ1-6, with 7 positions matching TRBD1. CDR1 and CDR2 from the germline V gene are KGHSH and LQKENI. Trimming at V came to 4 bases and at J to 7 bases, leaving 4 bases not matched to a gene. The CDR3 has 14 amino acids. CDR3 nucleotide sequence: TGTGCCAGCTCACTGACAGGGTTAAATTCACCCCTCCACTTT. Translated, it gives CASSLTGLNSPLHF.

The V call is TRBV13, the J call TRBJ2-7; 8 bases align to TRBD1. In germline, CDR1 is PRHDT, CDR2 FYEKMQ (reference sequence). V lost 5 bases to trimming and J lost 5 bases; unmatched junction nucleotides: 8. The CDR3 contains 14 residues. The CDR3 loop reads CASSTRTGSDEQYF. CDR3 bases: TGTGCCAGCAGCACCCGGACAGGGAGCGACGAGCAGTACTTC.

The chain is built from TRBV5-1 and TRBJ2-1; 7 nucleotides line up with TRBD1. Germline V gene lookup returns CDR1 SGHRS and CDR2 YFSETQ. The CDR3 runs to 14 residues. V trimming: 6 bases; J trimming: 6 bases; junction bases outside the gene matches: 9. In DNA, the CDR3 is TGCGCCAGCAACCGGGACAGCGTAGGCAATGAGCAGTTCTTC. Its translation is CASNRDSVGNEQFF.

V is TRBV29-1 and J is TRBJ2-7, with 12 bases matching TRBD1. The CDR3 covers 14 residues. CDR1 SQVTM and CDR2 ANQGSEA come from the germline V gene. J gave up 5 bases and V 6 bases, and 8 bases lay outside the gene matches. This CDR3 is CSVSGTGGANEQYF. The CDR3 coding sequence is TGCAGCGTGTCCGGGACAGGGGGCGCCAACGAGCAGTACTTC.

The chain employs TRBV19 and TRBJ2-5, with 7 bases that match TRBD2. The CDR3 is 14 residues long. Trimming at V came to 7 bases and at J to 2 bases, leaving 7 bases not matched to a gene. CDR1 and CDR2 (germline): LNHDA, SQIVND (reference sequence). CDR3 nucleotide sequence: TGTGCCAGTAAGAAGTGGGGGGGACAAGAGACCCAGTACTTC. It codes for CASKKWGGQETQYF. Complete variable domain (other parts from reference TRBV19 and TRBJ2-5): DGGITQSPKYLFRKEGQNVTLSCEQNLNHDAMYWYRQDPGQGLRLIYYSQIVNDFQKGDIAEGYSVSREKKESFPLTVTSAQKNPTAFYLCASKKWGGQETQYFGPGTRLLVL.

The chain links TRBV18 to TRBJ1-1; no clear D. Trimming took off 4 bases at V and 2 bases at J, with 8 bases between the two ends. The length of the CDR3 is 13 residues. The V gene's germline CDR1 is KGHSH and CDR2 LQKENI. The CDR3 region is CASSRKSNTEAFF. The CDR3 bases are TGTGCCAGCTCACGAAAGAGCAACACTGAAGCTTTCTTT.

The chain couples TRBV30 to TRBJ2-5, with a weak D call TRBD2 (6 bases). The CDR3 runs to 13 residues. Trimming removed 3 bases from V and 5 bases from J, with 13 bases in between. CDR1 is GTSNPN and CDR2 is SVGIG in the germline V gene (reference sequence). CDR3 in amino acids: CAWRRRGGETQYF. The CDR3 DNA follows: TGTGCCTGGAGACGGAGGGGTGGGGAGACCCAGTACTTC.

The chain carries TRBV30 and TRBJ1-2, with D unclear. The ends were cut back, 6 bases at V and 5 bases at J, with 7 bases in the middle. CDR1 is GTSNPN and CDR2 is SVGIG in the germline V gene (reference sequence). The CDR3 covers 10 residues. Written as DNA, the CDR3 is TGTGCCTGTAATGTTTATGGCTACACCTTC. Its translation is CACNVYGYTF.